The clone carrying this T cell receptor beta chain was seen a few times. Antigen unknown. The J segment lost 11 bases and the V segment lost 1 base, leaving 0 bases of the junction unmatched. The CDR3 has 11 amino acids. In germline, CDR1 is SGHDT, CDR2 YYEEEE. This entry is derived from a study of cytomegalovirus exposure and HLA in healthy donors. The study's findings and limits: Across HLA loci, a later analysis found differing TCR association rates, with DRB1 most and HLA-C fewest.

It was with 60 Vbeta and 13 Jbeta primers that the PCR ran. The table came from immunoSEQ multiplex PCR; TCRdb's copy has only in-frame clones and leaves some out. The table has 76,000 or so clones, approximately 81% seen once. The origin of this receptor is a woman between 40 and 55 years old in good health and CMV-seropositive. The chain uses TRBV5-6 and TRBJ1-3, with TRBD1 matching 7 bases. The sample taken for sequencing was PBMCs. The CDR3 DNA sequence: TGTGCCAGCAGCTTGAGGGGGCCCATATATTTT. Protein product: CASSLRGPIYF.